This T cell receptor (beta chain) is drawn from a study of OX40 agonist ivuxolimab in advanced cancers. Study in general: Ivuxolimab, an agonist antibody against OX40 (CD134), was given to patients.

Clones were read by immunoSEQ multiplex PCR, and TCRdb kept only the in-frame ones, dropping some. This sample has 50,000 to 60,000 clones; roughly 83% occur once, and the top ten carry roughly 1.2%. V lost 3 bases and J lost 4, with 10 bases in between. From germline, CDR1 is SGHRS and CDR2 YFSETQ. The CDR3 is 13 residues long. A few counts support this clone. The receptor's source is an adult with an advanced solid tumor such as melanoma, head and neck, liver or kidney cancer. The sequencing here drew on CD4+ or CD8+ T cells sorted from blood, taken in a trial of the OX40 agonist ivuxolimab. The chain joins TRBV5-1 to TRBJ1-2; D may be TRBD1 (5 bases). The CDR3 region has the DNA TGCGCCAGCAGCTCGGATCAGGGCTATGGCTACACCTTC. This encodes CASSSDQGYGYTF.